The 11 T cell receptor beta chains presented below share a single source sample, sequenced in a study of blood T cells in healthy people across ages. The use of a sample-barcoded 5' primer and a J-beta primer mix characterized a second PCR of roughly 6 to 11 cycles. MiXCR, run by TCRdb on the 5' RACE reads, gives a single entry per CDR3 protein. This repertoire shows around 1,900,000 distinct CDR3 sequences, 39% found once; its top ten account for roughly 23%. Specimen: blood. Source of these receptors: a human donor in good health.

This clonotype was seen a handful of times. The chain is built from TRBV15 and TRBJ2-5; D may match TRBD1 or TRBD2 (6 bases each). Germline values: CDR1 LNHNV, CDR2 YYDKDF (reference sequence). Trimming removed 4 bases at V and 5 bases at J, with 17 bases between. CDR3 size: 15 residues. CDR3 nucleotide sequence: TGTGCCACCAGCAACCTTGGGAGAGGGGGGGAGACCCAGTACTTC. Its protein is CATSNLGRGGETQYF.

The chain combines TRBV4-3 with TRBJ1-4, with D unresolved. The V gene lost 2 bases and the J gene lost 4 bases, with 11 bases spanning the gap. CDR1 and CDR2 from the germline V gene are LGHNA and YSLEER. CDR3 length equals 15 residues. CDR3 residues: CASSQLPADNEKLFF. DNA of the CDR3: TGCGCCAGCAGCCAACTACCGGCCGATAATGAAAAACTGTTTTTT.

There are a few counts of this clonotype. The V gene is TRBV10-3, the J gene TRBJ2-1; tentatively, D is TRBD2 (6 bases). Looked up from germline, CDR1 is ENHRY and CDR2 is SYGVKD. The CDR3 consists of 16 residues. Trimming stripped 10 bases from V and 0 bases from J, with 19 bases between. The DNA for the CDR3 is TGTGCCACCACTCCCGGCCGGGGGAGCTCCTACAATGAGCAGTTCTTC. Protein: CATTPGRGSSYNEQFF.

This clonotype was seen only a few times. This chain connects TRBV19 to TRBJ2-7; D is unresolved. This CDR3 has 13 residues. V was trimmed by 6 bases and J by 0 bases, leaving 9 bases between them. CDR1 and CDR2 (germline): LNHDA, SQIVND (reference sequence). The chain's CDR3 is CASRKYSSYEQYF. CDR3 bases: TGTGCCAGTAGAAAATACAGCTCCTACGAGCAGTACTTC. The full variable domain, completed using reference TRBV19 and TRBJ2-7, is DGGITQSPKYLFRKEGQNVTLSCEQNLNHDAMYWYRQDPGQGLRLIYYSQIVNDFQKGDIAEGYSVSREKKESFPLTVTSAQKNPTAFYLCASRKYSSYEQYFGPGTRLTVT.

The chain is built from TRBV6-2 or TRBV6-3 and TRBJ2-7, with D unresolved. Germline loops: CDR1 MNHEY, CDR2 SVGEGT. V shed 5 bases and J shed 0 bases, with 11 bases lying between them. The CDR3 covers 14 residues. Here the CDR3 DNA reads TGTGCCAGCAGTAAGCCCGCCAGCTCCTACGAGCAGTACTTC. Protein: CASSKPASSYEQYF.

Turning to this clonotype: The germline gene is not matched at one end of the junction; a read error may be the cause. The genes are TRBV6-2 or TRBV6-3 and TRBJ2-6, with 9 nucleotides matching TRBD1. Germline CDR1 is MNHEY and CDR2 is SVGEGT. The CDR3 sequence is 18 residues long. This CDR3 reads CASSYKGQGSYGTNVLTF. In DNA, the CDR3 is TGTGCCAGCAGTTACAAGGGACAGGGTTCATATGGGACCAACGTCCTGACTTTC.

The CDR3 reads CASSPNSLDTQYF. The CDR3 nucleotides are TGTGCCAGCAGTCCGAATAGTCTAGATACGCAGTATTTT. J is TRBJ2-3 and V is TRBV27; D unresolved. Between the trimmed V and J ends, which lost 5 bases and 5 bases, there was a span of 11 bases. Germline V CDR1 and CDR2: MNHEY, SMNVEV (reference sequence). CDR3 size: 13 residues.

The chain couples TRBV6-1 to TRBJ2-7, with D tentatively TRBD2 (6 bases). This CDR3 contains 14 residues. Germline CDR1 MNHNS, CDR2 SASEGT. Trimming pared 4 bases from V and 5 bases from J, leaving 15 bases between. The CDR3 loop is CASSGGLAVDEQYF. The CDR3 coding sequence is TGTGCCAGCAGTGGGGGACTTGCGGTCGACGAGCAGTACTTC.

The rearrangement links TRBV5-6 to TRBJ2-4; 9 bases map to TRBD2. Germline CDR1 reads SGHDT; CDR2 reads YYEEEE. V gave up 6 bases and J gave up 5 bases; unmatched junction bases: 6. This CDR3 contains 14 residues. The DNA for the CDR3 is TGTGCCAGCAACCAGCGGGGGGCGGAAAACATTCAGTACTTC. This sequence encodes CASNQRGAENIQYF.

As DNA, the CDR3 is TGTGCCAGCAGTTGGGGGGCTAACTACGAGCAGTACTTC. It encodes CASSWGANYEQYF. This chain joins TRBV12-3 or TRBV12-4 and TRBJ2-7; D possibly matches TRBD1 or TRBD2 (6 bases each). The V gene lost 4 bases and the J gene lost 3 bases, with 10 bases spanning the gap. The CDR3 has 13 residues.

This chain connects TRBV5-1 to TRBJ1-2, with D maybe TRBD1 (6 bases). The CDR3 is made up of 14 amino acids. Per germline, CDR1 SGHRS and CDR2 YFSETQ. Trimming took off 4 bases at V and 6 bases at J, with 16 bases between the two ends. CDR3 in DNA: TGCGCCAGCAGCATAACCGGGACATCAGATGGCTACACCTTC. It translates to CASSITGTSDGYTF.